The 29 T cell receptor beta chains given below trace back to one sample, sequenced in a study of radiation and T cells in renal cell carcinoma. Repertoires were generated with immunoSEQ multiplex PCR, while TCRdb's copy carries only in-frame clones and drops some. The sample lists 120,000 or so clones, approximately 78% occurring once. The time point: blood 2 weeks post-SBRT. Treatment described: 15 Gy SBRT to primary tumor, nephrectomy 4 weeks later. The material was blood, obtained from a patient whose treatment included radiotherapy and nephrectomy. The source of these receptors is a woman aged 55-69 years with renal cell carcinoma.

J is TRBJ1-2 and V is TRBV5-1; no definite D call. With 3 bases removed from V and 7 bases from J, the gap between germline ends came to 13 bases. This CDR3 region has 13 residues. Germline values: CDR1 SGHRS, CDR2 YFSETQ. The CDR3 is CASSYGGGGGYTF. For the CDR3, the DNA is TGCGCCAGCAGCTACGGTGGCGGAGGTGGCTACACCTTC. Full variable domain (rest looked up from reference TRBV5-1 and TRBJ1-2): KAGVTQTPRYLIKTRGQQVTLSCSPISGHRSVSWYQQTPGQGLQFLFEYFSETQRNKGNFPGRFSGRQFSNSRSEMNVSTLELGDSALYLCASSYGGGGGYTFGSGTRLTVV.

The chain joins TRBV5-6 to TRBJ2-1, with 9 bases matching TRBD2. Per the germline V gene, CDR1 is SGHDT and CDR2 is YYEEEE. With V trimmed by 0 bases and J by 5 bases, 6 bases remained unmatched. The CDR3 is 16 residues long. The CDR3 region is CASSLEGLASHNEQFF. Written as DNA, the CDR3 is TGTGCCAGCAGCTTGGAGGGACTAGCTAGCCACAATGAGCAGTTCTTC. Variable domain in full (rest from reference TRBV5-6 and TRBJ2-1): DAGVTQSPTHLIKTRGQQVTLRCSPKSGHDTVSWYQQALGQGPQFIFQYYEEEERQRGNFPDRFSGHQFPNYSSELNVNALLLGDSALYLCASSLEGLASHNEQFFGPGTRLTVL.

The V gene is TRBV5-4, the J gene TRBJ1-2, with a weak D call TRBD1 (6 bases). V lost 0 bases and J lost 8, with 23 bases in between. Germline CDR1 and CDR2: SGHNT and YYREEE (reference sequence). This CDR3 has 17 residues. The CDR3 spells CASSLAQVRSGGGGYTF. The CDR3 bases are TGTGCCAGCAGCTTGGCGCAGGTGCGTTCAGGAGGGGGAGGCTACACCTTC.

The chain joins TRBV4-1 to TRBJ2-7; 11 nucleotides line up with TRBD2. The CDR3 runs 16 residues. V was pared by 4 bases and J by 3 bases, with 8 bases of the junction left unmatched. Per the germline V gene, CDR1 is MGHRA and CDR2 is YSYEKL. CDR3 in DNA: TGCGCCAGCAGCCCCGTGACTAGCGGGATGCTCTACGAGCAGTACTTC. As protein: CASSPVTSGMLYEQYF.

This chain connects TRBV6-1 to TRBJ2-4, with TRBD2 identical over 8 bases. Germline CDR1 is MNHNS and CDR2 is SASEGT. CDR3 length: 14 residues. CDR3 loop: CASTARGVQNIQYF. In DNA form, the CDR3 reads TGTGCGTCGACGGCGCGGGGGGTCCAAAACATTCAGTACTTC.

The chain is built from TRBV9 and TRBJ2-5, with D perhaps matching TRBD2 (5 bases). The CDR3 totals 13 residues. The V end was cut by 0 bases, the J end by 5 bases, with 8 bases between. Germline lookup yields CDR1 SGDLS and CDR2 YYNGEE. This chain's CDR3 is CASSVAGEETQYF. Here the CDR3 DNA reads TGTGCCAGCAGCGTAGCTGGGGAGGAGACCCAGTACTTC.

This chain uses TRBV11-2 with TRBJ2-1; 7 bases agree with TRBD2. This CDR3 spans 13 amino acids. J lost 6 bases, V lost 5 bases, and 4 bases had no gene match. Germline V CDR1 and CDR2: SGHAT, FQNNGV. The CDR3 DNA is TGTGCCAGCAGCCTAGGACTAGTCAATGAGCAGTTCTTC. This sequence encodes CASSLGLVNEQFF. The full variable domain, its missing parts supplied by reference TRBV11-2 and TRBJ2-1, is EAGVAQSPRYKIIEKRQSVAFWCNPISGHATLYWYQQILGQGPKLLIQFQNNGVVDDSQLPKDRFSAERLKGVDSTLKIQPAKLEDSAVYLCASSLGLVNEQFFGPGTRLTVL.

The CDR3 is CASSRGGRGLYEQYF. CDR3 coding DNA: TGTGCCAGCAGCCGGGGAGGCAGGGGGCTCTACGAGCAGTACTTC. The chain has TRBV5-4 and TRBJ2-5, with TRBD1 matching 8 bases. The closer fit of TRBJ2-7 to the DNA end suggests the J call may be wrong. Germline values: CDR1 SGHNT, CDR2 YYREEE (reference sequence). The CDR3 contains 15 residues.

CDR3 loop: CASSTGQGSYTF. The CDR3 nucleotides are TGTGCCAGTAGTACAGGACAGGGATCGTACACCTTC. The J gene is TRBJ1-2, the V gene TRBV19; 8 bases line up with TRBD1. The germline V gene has CDR1 LNHDA and CDR2 SQIVND (reference sequence). Losses at the gene ends were 4 bases for V and 11 bases for J; bases not matched to a gene: 6. The CDR3 is 12 residues long.

The chain joins TRBV27 to TRBJ2-7, with TRBD1 matching 10 bases. This CDR3 comprises 13 residues. CDR1 is MNHEY, CDR2 SMNVEV, per germline (reference sequence). Trimming at V came to 4 bases and at J to 6 bases, leaving 3 bases not matched to a gene. The CDR3 spells CASSWDRGSEQYF. In nucleotides, the CDR3 is TGTGCCAGCAGTTGGGACAGGGGTTCCGAGCAGTACTTC.

This clone has a handful of counts. The chain employs TRBV7-9 and TRBJ2-3; D unresolved. The CDR3 contains 12 residues. Trimming cost V 7 bases and J 5 bases, with 10 bases left between them. In germline, CDR1 is SEHNR, CDR2 FQNEAQ (reference sequence). CDR3 coding DNA: TGTGCCAGCATTGCTTCAGGAGATACGCAGTATTTT. Its protein is CASIASGDTQYF.

The chain uses TRBV7-9 and TRBJ2-3, with D unresolved. The V end lost 2 bases, the J end lost 0 bases, and 0 bases lay between the germline ends. The CDR3 is 12 residues long. CDR1 is SEHNR and CDR2 is FQNEAQ in the germline V gene (reference sequence). CDR3 amino acids: CASSLSTDTQYF. DNA for the CDR3: TGTGCCAGCAGCTTAAGCACAGATACGCAGTATTTT.

In this sample, this clone turned up once. V is TRBV5-1 and J is TRBJ2-7, with D possibly TRBD2 on 6 matching bases. CDR3 length: 15 amino acids. Germline loops: CDR1 SGHRS, CDR2 YFSETQ. The V end was cut by 1 base, the J end by 0 bases, with 11 bases between. The CDR3 DNA sequence: TGCGCCAGCAGCTTGCGTGCGGGGAGCTCCTACGAGCAGTACTTC. Its protein is CASSLRAGSSYEQYF. The variable domain in full, with the rest retrieved from reference TRBV5-1 and TRBJ2-7, is KAGVTQTPRYLIKTRGQQVTLSCSPISGHRSVSWYQQTPGQGLQFLFEYFSETQRNKGNFPGRFSGRQFSNSRSEMNVSTLELGDSALYLCASSLRAGSSYEQYFGPGTRLTVT.

This clone occurred a few times. This chain connects TRBV19 to TRBJ2-7; a weak D match, TRBD2 (6 bases). Between the trimmed V and J ends, which lost 5 bases and 0 bases, there was a span of 8 bases. The CDR3 runs 13 residues. Germline V CDR1 and CDR2: LNHDA, SQIVND (reference sequence). Here the CDR3 DNA reads TGTGCCAGTAGTTTAGCGGACTCCTACGAGCAGTACTTC. Translated, it gives CASSLADSYEQYF.

This chain links TRBV12-5 with TRBJ1-1; possibly TRBD1 for D (6 bases). There are 14 residues in the CDR3. Trimming shortened V by 0 bases and J by 8 bases, and 13 bases separated the two germline ends. CDR1 is LGHNT, CDR2 FRNRAP, per germline. The CDR3 bases are TGTGCTAGTGGTTTGGTAGGGCAGGGGTCCGAAGCTTTCTTT. Amino acids: CASGLVGQGSEAFF. Filled out from reference TRBV12-5 and TRBJ1-1, the complete variable domain reads DARVTQTPRHKVTEMGQEVTMRCQPILGHNTVFWYRQTMMQGLELLAYFRNRAPLDDSGMPKDRFSAEMPDATLATLKIQPSEPRDSAVYFCASGLVGQGSEAFFGQGTRLTVV.

The chain has TRBV19 and TRBJ1-6; possibly TRBD1 for D (6 bases). Germline CDR1 reads LNHDA; CDR2 reads SQIVND (reference sequence). The ends were cut back, 10 bases at V and 1 base at J, with 17 bases in the middle. The CDR3 contains 16 residues. Here the CDR3 reads CAKEGDPWSYNSPLHF. In DNA form, the CDR3 reads TGTGCCAAGGAGGGGGACCCTTGGTCCTATAATTCACCCCTCCACTTT.

This clone was recorded only once. The chain has TRBV10-3 and TRBJ1-5; D is possibly TRBD1 (5 bases). The germline CDR1 and CDR2 sequences are ENHRY and SYGVKD. The V end lost 0 bases, the J end lost 1 base, and 7 bases lay between the germline ends. This CDR3 spans 15 amino acids. CDR3 nucleotide sequence: TGTGCCATCAGTGAGTCCAGGGAGAGCAATCAGCCCCAGCATTTT. It is translated as CAISESRESNQPQHF.

V gene TRBV5-8 combines with J gene TRBJ1-5, with 9 bases fitting TRBD1. Trimming removed 3 bases from V and 7 bases from J; junction bases left unmatched: 11. CDR1 is SGHTS, CDR2 YDEGEE, per germline. CDR3 length: 16 residues. The CDR3 DNA reads as TGTGCCAGCAGCTCCTCTGGACAGGGGTTATGGCAGCCCCAGCATTTT. Amino acid sequence: CASSSSGQGLWQPQHF.

The V and J genes are TRBV6-1 and TRBJ2-7, with TRBD1 as a possible D gene (5 bases). V gave up 7 bases and J gave up 2 bases, with 15 bases separating them. CDR1 MNHNS and CDR2 SASEGT come from the germline V gene. The length of the CDR3 is 14 residues. Written as DNA, the CDR3 is TGTGCCAGCACCCTACAACTGACAGCCTACGAGCAGTACTTC. Its protein is CASTLQLTAYEQYF.

This chain joins TRBV7-8 and TRBJ2-7; TRBD1 matches 12 bases. The CDR3 has 15 residues. Germline-derived CDR1 and CDR2 are SGHVS and FQNEAQ. Unmatched junction bases numbered 5, after V lost 4 bases and J lost 4 bases. This chain's CDR3 is CASSYPGQGAYEQYF. The CDR3 region has the DNA TGTGCCAGCAGCTATCCGGGACAGGGGGCTTACGAGCAGTACTTC.

This clone was counted once. V and J are TRBV18 and TRBJ2-1; a possible D gene is TRBD1 (6 bases). V dropped 4 bases and J dropped 2 bases, with 9 bases sitting between them. Looked up from germline, CDR1 is KGHSH and CDR2 is LQKENI. The CDR3 is made up of 14 amino acids. In DNA, the CDR3 is TGTGCCAGCTCACTCCGGGACACCTACAATGAGCAGTTCTTC. Its protein is CASSLRDTYNEQFF.

The chain couples TRBV19 to TRBJ2-2; maybe TRBD1 (6 bases). V was clipped by 6 bases and J by 3 bases, with 17 bases between them. Germline assignment: CDR1 LNHDA and CDR2 SQIVND (reference sequence). There are 16 residues in the CDR3. As DNA, the CDR3 is TGTGCCAGTAGACCCCCCGGGACAAGGGACACCGGGGAGCTGTTTTTT. This gives the protein CASRPPGTRDTGELFF.

Only a few counts were recorded for this clone. The chain combines TRBV15 with TRBJ1-5; no clear D gene. CDR3 size: 15 residues. Germline CDR1 is LNHNV and CDR2 is YYDKDF (reference sequence). Deletions cut 2 bases from V and 0 bases from J, with 8 bases between. This CDR3 reads CATSRPPGSNQPQHF. The CDR3 coding sequence is TGTGCCACCAGCAGACCCCCCGGTAGCAATCAGCCCCAGCATTTT.

The chain links TRBV10-1 to TRBJ1-3; D may be TRBD1 (5 bases). Germline V CDR1 and CDR2: WNHNN, SYGVQD (reference sequence). The CDR3 contains 15 residues. Between the trimmed V and J ends, which lost 0 bases and 2 bases, there was a span of 8 bases. The CDR3 spells CASSESAGPGNTIYF. In DNA, the CDR3 is TGCGCCAGCAGTGAGTCGGCGGGGCCTGGAAACACCATATATTTT.

This clone was found once. This chain links TRBV2 with TRBJ1-2, with D possibly being TRBD1 (5 bases). Germline CDR1 reads SNHLY; CDR2 reads FYNNEI. The CDR3 spans 12 residues. V was shortened by 6 bases and J by 5 bases, with 10 bases between the two germline ends. The CDR3 sequence: CASSLQGYGYTF. DNA for the CDR3: TGTGCCAGCAGCCTCCAGGGTTATGGCTACACCTTC.

This clone was observed a few times. V gene TRBV4-1 combines with J gene TRBJ1-1; D unresolved. The CDR3 is 13 residues long. V lost 4 bases and J 0 bases, leaving 6 bases between the germline ends. Germline CDR1 and CDR2: MGHRA and YSYEKL. Here the CDR3 reads CASSLNMNTEAFF. The DNA for the CDR3 is TGCGCCAGCAGCCTGAATATGAACACTGAAGCTTTCTTT.

To note about this clone: A read error may produce the germline difference seen at one junction end. The V and J genes are TRBV6-6 and TRBJ2-5, with unresolved D. The germline V gene encodes CDR1 MNHNY and CDR2 SVGAGI (reference sequence). The CDR3 covers 11 residues. CDR3 residues: CASSPGEAQYF. The CDR3 nucleotides are TGTGCCAGCAGCCCAGGAGAGGCCCAGTACTTC.

The chain couples TRBV6-1 to TRBJ1-1, with 7 bases fitting TRBD1. In germline, CDR1 is MNHNS, CDR2 SASEGT. V lost 8 bases to trimming and J lost 2 bases; unmatched junction nucleotides: 8. The length of the CDR3 is 14 residues. The CDR3 bases are TGTGCCAGCCGCGCCGGGACAGCCAACACTGAAGCTTTCTTT. It encodes CASRAGTANTEAFF.

V usage is TRBV19 and J usage is TRBJ1-2; D unresolved. The CDR3 extends over 13 amino acids. Germline CDR1 and CDR2: LNHDA and SQIVND (reference sequence). The ends were cut back, 5 bases at V and 3 bases at J, with 10 bases in the middle. The CDR3 region is CASSPHGDYGYTF. The CDR3 bases are TGTGCCAGTAGTCCCCACGGCGACTATGGCTACACCTTC.